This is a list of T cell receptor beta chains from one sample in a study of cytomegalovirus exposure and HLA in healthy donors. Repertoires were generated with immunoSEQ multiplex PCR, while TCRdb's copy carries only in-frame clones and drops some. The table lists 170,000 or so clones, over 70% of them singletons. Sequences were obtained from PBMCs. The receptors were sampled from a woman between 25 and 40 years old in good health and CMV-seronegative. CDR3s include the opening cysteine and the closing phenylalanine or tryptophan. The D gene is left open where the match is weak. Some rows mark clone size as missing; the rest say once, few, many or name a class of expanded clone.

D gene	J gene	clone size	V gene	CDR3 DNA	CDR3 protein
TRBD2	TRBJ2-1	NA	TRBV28	TGTGCCAGCAGTTCTGCTAGCGGGGTGCACAATGAGCAGTTCTTC	CASSSASGVHNEQFF
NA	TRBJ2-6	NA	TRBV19	TGTGCCAGTAGTCAGGGCTCTGGGGCCAACGTCCTGACTTTC	CASSQGSGANVLTF
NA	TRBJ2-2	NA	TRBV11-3	TGTGCCAGCAGCGAAGCGGGTGACGGGGAGCTGTTTTTT	CASSEAGDGELFF
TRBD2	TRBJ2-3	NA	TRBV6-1	TGTGCCAGCAGTGAAAGGGTGACTAGCGGGGGTCGAGATACGCAGTATTTT	CASSERVTSGGRDTQYF
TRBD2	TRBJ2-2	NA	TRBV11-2	TGTGCCAGCAGCTTAGATCCCGGACTAGCGGGAGTCTCCGGGGAGCTGTTTTTT	CASSLDPGLAGVSGELFF
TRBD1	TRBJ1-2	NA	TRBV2	TGTGCCAGCAGTGAAGTTCGGGGACAGGGGGCGCGGGGCTACACCTTC	CASSEVRGQGARGYTF
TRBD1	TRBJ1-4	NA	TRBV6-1	TGTGCCGGCGGACAGGGCGATGAAAAACTGTTTTTT	CAGGQGDEKLFF
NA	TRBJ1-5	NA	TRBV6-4	TGTGCCAGCAGTGACAGGCGGCGGATCTATAGCAATCAGCCCCAGCATTTT	CASSDRRRIYSNQPQHF
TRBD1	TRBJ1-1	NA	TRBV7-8	TGTGCCAGCAGCTTAGCGGTGGGGACAGGGCACACTGAAGCTTTCTTT	CASSLAVGTGHTEAFF
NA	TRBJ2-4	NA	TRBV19	TGTGCCAGTAGTATAACGGGCAGGGTAACAGGACCTCCGGCGAAAAACAGTCAGTACTTC	CASSITGRVTGPPAKNSQYF
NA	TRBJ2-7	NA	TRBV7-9	TGTGCCAGCAGCCCAGGAGGGGGCCTCTACGAGCAGTACTTC	CASSPGGGLYEQYF
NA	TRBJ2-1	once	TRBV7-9	TGTGCCAGCAGCTTTAATCTGCAGGGGTACAATGAGCAGTTCTTC	CASSFNLQGYNEQFF
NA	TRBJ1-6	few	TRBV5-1	TGCGCCAGCAGCTCCGGGGAGGGTGCCTCACCCCTCCACTTT	CASSSGEGASPLHF
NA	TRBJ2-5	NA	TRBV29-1	TGCAGCGTTGTTTCGGGTTCGGAGACCCAGTACTTC	CSVVSGSETQYF
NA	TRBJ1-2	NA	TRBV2	TGTGCCAGCAGTGAAGGACCGGGAGCTCTATATGGCTACACCTTC	CASSEGPGALYGYTF
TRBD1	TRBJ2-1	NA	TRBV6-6	TGTGCCAGCAGTTTCAACGGTCAGGGGGCCTACAATGAGCAGTTCTTC	CASSFNGQGAYNEQFF
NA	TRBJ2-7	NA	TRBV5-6	TGTGCCAGCAGCTCGGTGGGGGGCTACGAGCAGTACTTC	CASSSVGGYEQYF
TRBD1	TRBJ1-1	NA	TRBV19	TGTGCCAGTAGGGGGACAGCATGGAACACTGAAGCTTTCTTT	CASRGTAWNTEAFF
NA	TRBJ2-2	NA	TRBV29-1	TGCGGGGGGTCGGGACCTGGGGTGGACACCGGGGAGCTGTTTTTT	CGGSGPGVDTGELFF
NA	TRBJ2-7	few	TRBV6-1	TGTGCCAGCAGCATGGACATCTCCTACGAGCAGTACTTC	CASSMDISYEQYF
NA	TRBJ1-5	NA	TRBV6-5	TGTGCCAGCAGTAAAGGAGGACTGATCAATCAGCCCCAGCATTTT	CASSKGGLINQPQHF
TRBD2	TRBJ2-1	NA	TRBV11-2	TGTGCCAGCAGCCCAAAGTCGGGACTAGTTATTCTTAATGAGCAGTTCTTC	CASSPKSGLVILNEQFF
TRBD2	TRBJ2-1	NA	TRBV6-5	TGTGCCAGCAGTTACTCAGAGCGGGGGAAGCAGTTCTTC	CASSYSERGKQFF
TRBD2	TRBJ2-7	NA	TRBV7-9	TGTTCCAGCAGCTTAGGGACTAGCGGGAGCTGGGCAACCTACGAGCAGTACTTC	CSSSLGTSGSWATYEQYF
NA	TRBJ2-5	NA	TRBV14	TGTGCCAGCAGCCAAGAGACGGAGGAGACCCAGTACTTC	CASSQETEETQYF
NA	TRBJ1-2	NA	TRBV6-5	TGTGCCAGCAGTTACTCGGCCAGAAACTATGGCTACACCTTC	CASSYSARNYGYTF
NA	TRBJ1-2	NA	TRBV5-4	TGTGCCAGCAGCTTGTACGGGAGTAACTATGGCTACACCTTC	CASSLYGSNYGYTF
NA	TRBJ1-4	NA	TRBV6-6	TGTGCCAGCAGCCGCGACAGCCATAATGAAAAACTGTTTTTT	CASSRDSHNEKLFF
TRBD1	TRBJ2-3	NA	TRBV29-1	TGCAGCGTTGAAGTTCGACAGGGGGTCGGTGGTGGGACAGATACGCAGTATTTT	CSVEVRQGVGGGTDTQYF
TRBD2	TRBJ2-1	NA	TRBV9	TGTGCCAGCAGCGTAGCTACCGGGAGGGCAGAGCAGGGCGAGCAGTTCTTC	CASSVATGRAEQGEQFF
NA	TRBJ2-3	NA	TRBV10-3	TGTGCCACTACGCCGACTACAAGAACCACAGATACGCAGTATTTT	CATTPTTRTTDTQYF
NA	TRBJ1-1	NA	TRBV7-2	TGTGCCAGCAGCCCTACCCGGGGTAACACTGAAGCTTTCTTT	CASSPTRGNTEAFF